This entry lists 29 T cell receptor beta chains sequenced from one sample in a study of T cells in tuberculosis. Sequencing used immunoSEQ multiplex PCR; TCRdb keeps in-frame clones, though not all of them. The table has about 25,000 clones, around 95% seen once. The sequencing sample was made of PBMCs. All receptors come from a donor between 10 and 29 years old with latent tuberculosis or without tuberculosis infection.

The chain employs TRBV25-1 and TRBJ1-6; TRBD1 matches at 9 bases. The germline V gene has CDR1 MGHDK and CDR2 SYGVNS. The J segment lost 7 bases and the V segment lost 1 base, leaving 5 bases of the junction unmatched. The CDR3 loop spans 16 amino acids. The CDR3 region is CASSELSGQGNSPLHF. The CDR3 nucleotides read TGTGCCAGCAGTGAATTGTCGGGACAGGGAAATTCACCCCTCCACTTT.

This clone was counted once. The rearrangement uses TRBV19 and TRBJ2-2; TRBD2 agrees at 7 bases. This CDR3 is 14 amino acids long. The V segment lost 3 bases and the J segment 7 bases; nucleotides outside the gene matches: 5. The V gene's germline CDR1 is LNHDA and CDR2 SQIVND (reference sequence). The CDR3 protein is CASSITGGYGELFF. DNA of the CDR3: TGTGCCAGTAGTATTACCGGGGGGTACGGGGAGCTGTTTTTT.

The chain uses TRBV29-1 and TRBJ2-1; the D is unclear. Germline V gene lookup returns CDR1 SQVTM and CDR2 ANQGSEA. The germline V and J ends were trimmed by 4 bases and 0 bases, with 7 bases remaining between them. This CDR3 has 13 amino acids. In DNA, the CDR3 is TGCAGCGTTGGGCAGGACTCCTACAATGAGCAGTTCTTC. This sequence encodes CSVGQDSYNEQFF.

The rearrangement joins TRBV5-6 to TRBJ2-5, with a tentative D call TRBD1 (6 bases). The germline V gene encodes CDR1 SGHDT and CDR2 YYEEEE. The length of the CDR3 is 14 residues. V was clipped by 2 bases and J by 3 bases, with 11 bases between them. The CDR3 DNA reads TGTGCCAGCAGCTTCCAGGGGAGAGAAGAGACCCAGTACTTC. It codes for CASSFQGREETQYF.

The chain carries TRBV5-1 and TRBJ2-5; perhaps TRBD2 as D (5 bases). The CDR3 spans 14 residues. The germline gives CDR1 SGHRS, CDR2 YFSETQ. Trimming removed 6 bases at V and 1 base at J, with 13 bases between. The CDR3 loop reads CASKGTRSQETQYF. In DNA, the CDR3 is TGCGCCAGCAAGGGAACTAGATCCCAAGAGACCCAGTACTTC.

The chain links TRBV19 to TRBJ1-1; D unresolved. V shed 1 base and J shed 3 bases, with 9 bases lying between them. There are 14 residues in the CDR3. CDR1 is LNHDA, CDR2 SQIVND, per germline (reference sequence). The CDR3 spells CASSIVSGYTEAFF. For the CDR3, the DNA is TGTGCCAGTAGTATAGTTTCGGGGTACACTGAAGCTTTCTTT.

CDR3 coding DNA: TGTGCCAGTACGGAGGGGGCGCGAGTACTGACTGAAGCTTTCTTT. Its protein product is CASTEGARVLTEAFF. The rearrangement links TRBV19 to TRBJ1-1; 7 bases align to TRBD1. V lost 7 bases and J lost 5; bases outside the gene matches: 13. CDR3 size: 15 residues. The germline V gene encodes CDR1 LNHDA and CDR2 SQIVND (reference sequence).

The chain recombines TRBV6-6 with TRBJ1-6; D unresolved. Looked up from germline, CDR1 is MNHNY and CDR2 is SVGAGI (reference sequence). V lost 0 bases to trimming and J lost 2 bases, with 8 bases between them. This CDR3 has 16 amino acids. CDR3 region: CASSYSTGTYNSPLHF. CDR3 sequence (DNA): TGTGCCAGCAGTTACTCTACGGGAACCTATAATTCACCCCTCCACTTT.

The CDR3: CASSGTGDTGELFF. For the CDR3, the DNA is TGTGCCAGCTCAGGGACAGGGGACACCGGGGAGCTGTTTTTT. The genes are TRBV18 and TRBJ2-2; TRBD1 agrees at 10 bases. The CDR3 spans 14 residues. V dropped 5 bases and J dropped 3; count of bases not matched to a gene: 0. The germline gives CDR1 KGHSH, CDR2 LQKENI.

This rearrangement joins TRBV15 to TRBJ1-2; D call uncertain. The V gene's germline CDR1 is LNHNV and CDR2 YYDKDF (reference sequence). The CDR3 spans 15 residues. V lost 0 bases to trimming and J lost 8 bases, with 16 bases between them. DNA for the CDR3: TGTGCCACCAGCAGAGAAGACGGACTGGGTGAGGGCTACACCTTC. This encodes CATSREDGLGEGYTF.

This chain links TRBV6-1 with TRBJ2-5; D is unresolved. The CDR3 is made up of 16 amino acids. Trimming stripped 0 bases from V and 5 bases from J, with 16 bases between. Germline lookup yields CDR1 MNHNS and CDR2 SASEGT. The CDR3 sequence is CASSEAGSLIRETQYF. The CDR3 DNA reads TGTGCCAGCAGTGAAGCCGGTAGTCTGATCCGCGAGACCCAGTACTTC.

This sequence joins TRBV7-9 and TRBJ2-3; weak D call: TRBD2 (6 bases). This CDR3 contains 15 residues. Trimming took off 1 base at V and 0 bases at J, with 8 bases between the two ends. Germline V gene data show CDR1 as SEHNR and CDR2 as FQNEAQ (reference sequence). In nucleotides, the CDR3 is TGTGCCAGCAGCTTAGAGCGGGTCAGCACAGATACGCAGTATTTT. Encoded protein: CASSLERVSTDTQYF.

The rearrangement links TRBV11-2 to TRBJ1-4, with D unresolved. The CDR3 is made up of 16 amino acids. Germline loops: CDR1 SGHAT, CDR2 FQNNGV. The V end was cut by 5 bases, the J end by 11 bases, with 24 bases between. The CDR3 here is CASSPVVSDMPPKLFF. The CDR3, as DNA: TGTGCCAGCAGCCCAGTCGTCTCAGACATGCCGCCCAAACTGTTTTTT.

This chain connects TRBV25-1 to TRBJ1-1; TRBD1 aligns across 8 bases. The J segment lost 1 base and the V segment lost 1 base, leaving 5 bases of the junction unmatched. The CDR3 consists of 16 residues. CDR1 is MGHDK and CDR2 is SYGVNS in the germline V gene. CDR3 sequence: CASSESRTGWNTEAFF. The CDR3 DNA reads as TGTGCCAGCAGTGAATCCCGGACAGGGTGGAACACTGAAGCTTTCTTT.

The V gene is TRBV19, the J gene TRBJ1-5; no definite D call. Germline assignment: CDR1 LNHDA and CDR2 SQIVND (reference sequence). There are 15 residues in the CDR3. The V end was cut by 3 bases, the J end by 1 base, with 10 bases between. The CDR3 coding sequence is TGTGCCAGTAGTATTCGAGGGTCCAGCAATCAGCCCCAGCATTTT. Residues: CASSIRGSSNQPQHF.

V is TRBV25-1 and J is TRBJ2-7; tentatively, D is TRBD1 (6 bases). This CDR3 spans 13 amino acids. Trimming removed 4 bases from V and 2 bases from J, with 9 bases in between. Germline V CDR1 and CDR2: MGHDK, SYGVNS. The chain's CDR3 is CASSGQETYEQYF. The DNA of the CDR3 is TGTGCCAGCAGTGGACAGGAGACCTACGAGCAGTACTTC.

This chain joins TRBV6-1 and TRBJ1-1; the D gene is possibly TRBD1 (5 bases). V was clipped by 7 bases and J by 5 bases, with 20 bases between them. This CDR3 region has 15 residues. Germline CDR1 and CDR2: MNHNS and SASEGT. CDR3 region: CASIQDPREKTEAFF. CDR3 DNA sequence: TGTGCCAGCATACAGGATCCCAGAGAGAAAACTGAAGCTTTCTTT.

The CDR3 here is CASSTQGAPNTEAFF. CDR3 nucleotides: TGTGCCAGCAGCACACAGGGGGCCCCGAACACTGAAGCTTTCTTT. J is TRBJ1-1 and V is TRBV6-5; 9 bases map to TRBD1. In germline, CDR1 is MNHEY, CDR2 SVGAGI. This CDR3 has 15 amino acids. V shed 6 bases and J 1 base; nucleotides not matched to a gene: 6.

The rearrangement uses TRBV30 and TRBJ1-1; TRBD1 agrees at 10 bases. Germline assignment: CDR1 GTSNPN and CDR2 SVGIG (reference sequence). V trimming: 5 bases; J trimming: 5 bases; junction bases outside the gene matches: 11. This CDR3 comprises 15 residues. CDR3 nucleotide sequence: TGTGCCTGGGACCATCCGGGACAGGGGTGGACTGAAGCTTTCTTT. Translation: CAWDHPGQGWTEAFF.

The J gene is TRBJ2-7, the V gene TRBV2, with TRBD2 identical over 12 bases. J lost 1 base, V lost 9 bases, and 10 bases had no gene match. CDR1 and CDR2 (germline): SNHLY, FYNNEI. The CDR3 has 16 amino acids. The DNA of the CDR3 is TGTGCCAGTATTGATATTGGACTAGCGGGGTCCTACGAGCAGTACTTC. Residues: CASIDIGLAGSYEQYF.

J is TRBJ2-7 and V is TRBV6-5, with 11 bases identical to TRBD1. Germline V CDR1 and CDR2: MNHEY, SVGAGI. CDR3 size: 15 residues. V lost 4 bases and J lost 4; bases outside the gene matches: 6. CDR3 sequence (DNA): TGTGCCAGCAGTTTCTCGGACAGGGGGCAGTACGAGCAGTACTTC. This encodes CASSFSDRGQYEQYF.

This rearrangement joins TRBV7-6 to TRBJ2-2, with a possible D match to TRBD1 (5 bases). Germline CDR1 reads SGHVS; CDR2 reads FNYEAQ. The CDR3 is 14 residues long. Deletions cut 5 bases from V and 0 bases from J, with 7 bases between. In DNA form, the CDR3 reads TGTGCCAGCAGCATACAGGCGAACACCGGGGAGCTGTTTTTT. This translates into CASSIQANTGELFF.

The V call is TRBV19, the J call TRBJ2-7; tentatively, D is TRBD1 (5 bases). The CDR3 sequence is 13 residues long. Germline loops: CDR1 LNHDA, CDR2 SQIVND (reference sequence). Trimming removed 3 bases from V and 4 bases from J, with 10 bases in between. CDR3 in DNA: TGTGCCAGTAGTATGGCCACAGGTTACGAGCAGTACTTC. Protein product: CASSMATGYEQYF. The entire variable domain, with the rest obtained from reference TRBV19 and TRBJ2-7, is as follows: DGGITQSPKYLFRKEGQNVTLSCEQNLNHDAMYWYRQDPGQGLRLIYYSQIVNDFQKGDIAEGYSVSREKKESFPLTVTSAQKNPTAFYLCASSMATGYEQYFGPGTRLTVT.

This chain uses TRBV11-2 with TRBJ2-1; possible D gene TRBD2, 5 bases. The germline CDR1 and CDR2 sequences are SGHAT and FQNNGV. Trimming cost V 4 bases and J 7 bases, with 14 bases left between them. The CDR3 is made up of 14 amino acids. CDR3 sequence reads: CASSSSSRGNEQFF. The CDR3 DNA is TGTGCCAGCAGCTCCTCTAGCCGAGGGAATGAGCAGTTCTTC.

This clone was seen just once. The chain combines TRBV6-1 with TRBJ2-6; the D gene is possibly TRBD1 (6 bases). The V end was cut by 3 bases, the J end by 12 bases, with 12 bases between. The CDR3 contains 13 residues. Germline lookup yields CDR1 MNHNS and CDR2 SASEGT. The CDR3 DNA reads TGTGCCAGCAGTGAGGGGGCCCTTACCGTCCTGACTTTC. Residues: CASSEGALTVLTF.

This chain links TRBV9 with TRBJ1-1; tentatively, D is TRBD1 (6 bases). The CDR3 contains 15 residues. The ends were cut back, 0 bases at V and 4 bases at J, with 13 bases in the middle. The germline CDR1 and CDR2 sequences are SGDLS and YYNGEE. Here the CDR3 reads CASSVAGQPVTEAFF. In nucleotides, the CDR3 is TGTGCCAGCAGCGTAGCTGGACAGCCGGTCACTGAAGCTTTCTTT.

The chain uses TRBV7-3 and TRBJ2-7; 9 nucleotides align to TRBD2. Germline trimming cut 3 bases from V and 1 base from J; bases unmatched to any gene: 4. CDR3 length: 15 amino acids. From germline, CDR1 is SGHTA and CDR2 FQGTGA. The chain's CDR3 is CASSLAGGPSYEQYF. CDR3 coding DNA: TGTGCCAGCAGCTTGGCGGGGGGGCCTTCCTACGAGCAGTACTTC.

This CDR3 reads CASSERTGREQYF. The CDR3 DNA follows: TGTGCCAGCAGTGAACGGACAGGGCGCGAGCAGTACTTC. This rearrangement joins TRBV6-1 to TRBJ2-7; 8 positions match TRBD1. Germline V gives CDR1 MNHNS, CDR2 SASEGT. V dropped 2 bases and J dropped 6; count of bases not matched to a gene: 3. The CDR3 is made up of 13 amino acids.

The chain joins TRBV7-8 to TRBJ1-1, with 8 bases lining up with TRBD1. V was clipped by 5 bases and J by 5 bases; unmatched bases: 10. From germline, CDR1 is SGHVS and CDR2 FQNEAQ. The CDR3 covers 15 residues. The CDR3 here is CASSPGQGLGTEAFF. As DNA, the CDR3 is TGTGCCAGCAGCCCAGGACAGGGTCTGGGTACTGAAGCTTTCTTT.